This is a list of T cell receptor beta chains from one sample in a study of Ad26.COV2.S vaccination and SARS-CoV-2 variants. Only in-frame clones appear in the TCRdb table, and some are missing; sequencing was by immunoSEQ multiplex PCR. Among roughly 300,000 clones listed, 88% were seen once. This specimen was peripheral blood, taken in a trial of Ad26.COV2.S vaccine versus placebo. Receptors were obtained from a person between 18 and 65 years old who received the Ad26.COV2.S COVID-19 vaccine or a placebo. Both conserved end residues are part of each CDR3. Each record gives: CDR3 DNA, CDR3 protein, D gene, V gene, clone size, J gene. The D gene is left open where the match is weak. The listing skips clone size in some rows; elsewhere it reads once, few, many or a size class.

DNA: TGTGCCAGCAGGGGAACAGGAATAAGGGTGACCCAGCATTTT
CDR3: CASRGTGIRVTQHF
D: NA
V: TRBV6-4
size: NA
J: TRBJ1-5

DNA: TGTGCCAGCAGACCCGGACTAGTATCGGGTTCGTATGAGCAGTTCTTC
CDR3: CASRPGLVSGSYEQFF
D: TRBD2
V: TRBV5-4
size: NA
J: TRBJ2-1

DNA: TGTGCCTGGAGTGATGGGGTAGGGTACACCTTC
CDR3: CAWSDGVGYTF
D: NA
V: TRBV30
size: NA
J: TRBJ1-2

DNA: TGTGCCATAGGGGACAGGGTGAACACCGGGGAGCTGTTTTTT
CDR3: CAIGDRVNTGELFF
D: TRBD1
V: TRBV10-3
size: NA
J: TRBJ2-2

DNA: TGTGCCAGCGAGATGACAAGGGGCTACGAGCAGTACTTC
CDR3: CASEMTRGYEQYF
D: NA
V: TRBV11-1
size: NA
J: TRBJ2-7

DNA: TGTGCCACCAGCAGAGAAATAATGAGGAGCAGGTACGCCCAGCAGTACTTC
CDR3: CATSREIMRSRYAQQYF
D: NA
V: TRBV15
size: NA
J: TRBJ2-7

DNA: TGTGCCTGGAGTAATACAAGGAACACTGAAGCTTTCTTT
CDR3: CAWSNTRNTEAFF
D: NA
V: TRBV30
size: NA
J: TRBJ1-1

DNA: TGTGCCAGCAGCCAAGACCCATATTACGAGCAGTACTTC
CDR3: CASSQDPYYEQYF
D: NA
V: TRBV14
size: few
J: TRBJ2-7

DNA: TGTGCCAGCAGCTTGTTCTGGCCAGATGAAAAACTGTTTTTT
CDR3: CASSLFWPDEKLFF
D: NA
V: TRBV5-5
size: few
J: TRBJ1-4

DNA: TGTGCCAGCAGGGGTCTCCCGGGTCCTGGAAACACCATATATTTT
CDR3: CASRGLPGPGNTIYF
D: NA
V: TRBV2
size: NA
J: TRBJ1-3

DNA: TGTGCCAGCAGTTATCGGGACTTTGGAAACACCATATATTTT
CDR3: CASSYRDFGNTIYF
D: NA
V: TRBV6-2/TRBV6-3
size: NA
J: TRBJ1-3

DNA: TGCGCCAGCAGCGCGGGACAGGGCACTGAAGCTTTCTTT
CDR3: CASSAGQGTEAFF
D: TRBD1
V: TRBV5-1
size: NA
J: TRBJ1-1

DNA: TGTGCCAGCAGCTTGGGCAGGACTTCTGAAGCTTTCTTT
CDR3: CASSLGRTSEAFF
D: NA
V: TRBV7-3
size: NA
J: TRBJ1-1

DNA: TGTGCCAGCAGTTCGCGCACAGGGATTGAGGCCCAGTACTTC
CDR3: CASSSRTGIEAQYF
D: NA
V: TRBV27
size: NA
J: TRBJ2-5

DNA: TGTGCCAGCTCACCGGAACAGGGGAACACTGAAGCTTTCTTT
CDR3: CASSPEQGNTEAFF
D: NA
V: TRBV18
size: NA
J: TRBJ1-1

DNA: TGCGCCAGCAGCTACCAAGGCTCCACAGATACGCAGTATTTT
CDR3: CASSYQGSTDTQYF
D: NA
V: TRBV5-1
size: NA
J: TRBJ2-3

DNA: TGTGCCACCAGTGATCTGACCGGGACTAGAAGCACAGATACGCAGTATTTT
CDR3: CATSDLTGTRSTDTQYF
D: TRBD2
V: TRBV24-1
size: NA
J: TRBJ2-3

DNA: TGTGCCACCAGGACAGGGGTGGACGGGGAGCTGTTTTTT
CDR3: CATRTGVDGELFF
D: TRBD1
V: TRBV24-1
size: NA
J: TRBJ2-2

DNA: TGTGCCAGCACCCCAGACAGGGGACTCTATGGCTACACCTTC
CDR3: CASTPDRGLYGYTF
D: TRBD1
V: TRBV2
size: NA
J: TRBJ1-2

DNA: TGTGCCAGCAGCTTAGAGACTAGGGGGACCGGGGAGCTGTTTTTT
CDR3: CASSLETRGTGELFF
D: NA
V: TRBV7-3
size: NA
J: TRBJ2-2

DNA: TGTGCCAGTACCCCGCCGGGGGGGAGCTCCTACAATGAGCAGTTCTTC
CDR3: CASTPPGGSSYNEQFF
D: TRBD2
V: TRBV19
size: once
J: TRBJ2-1

DNA: TGTGCCAGTAGTATCGACAGAACGGGAAACACCATATATTTT
CDR3: CASSIDRTGNTIYF
D: NA
V: TRBV19
size: NA
J: TRBJ1-3

DNA: TGTGCCAGCAGCCCTGGGACTAGCGCGGGTGGGACCCAGTACTTC
CDR3: CASSPGTSAGGTQYF
D: TRBD2
V: TRBV11-3
size: NA
J: TRBJ2-5

DNA: TGTGCCAGCGCGCCGTACAATCAGCCCCAGCATTTT
CDR3: CASAPYNQPQHF
D: NA
V: TRBV2
size: NA
J: TRBJ1-5

DNA: TGCGCCAGCAGCCCACGTGGGGGCCCGAATCAGCCCCAGCATTTT
CDR3: CASSPRGGPNQPQHF
D: NA
V: TRBV4-1
size: NA
J: TRBJ1-5

DNA: TGTGCCAGCAGTTTCCGGGACAGGAGACATCAGTCCCAGCATTTT
CDR3: CASSFRDRRHQSQHF
D: TRBD1
V: TRBV27
size: once
J: TRBJ1-5

DNA: TGTGCCAGCAGCCCCCTCGGACCCGACTTGGGAGAGCAGTACTTC
CDR3: CASSPLGPDLGEQYF
D: NA
V: TRBV27
size: NA
J: TRBJ2-7

DNA: TGTGCCAGCAGTGACAGGGAGGGGTATGGCTACACCTTC
CDR3: CASSDREGYGYTF
D: NA
V: TRBV6-4
size: few
J: TRBJ1-2